The rows below give T cell receptor beta chains drawn from one sample of a study of blood T cell repertoires in COVID-19. TCRdb's table, derived via immunoSEQ multiplex PCR, lists solely in-frame clones and lacks some. The sample includes some 220,000 clones, roughly nine tenths of them seen just once. Sequences were obtained from PBMCs or T cells enriched from blood (not recorded which). Source of these receptors: a woman aged 50 to 65 in a cohort exposed to, infected with or recovered from COVID-19 (not recorded which). CDR3s include the opening cysteine and the closing phenylalanine or tryptophan. The D gene is left open where the match is weak. Expanded clones are given a class, and other clones once, few, many or no size at all.

j_call clone_size v_call d_call cdr3_aa cdr3_nt
TRBJ2-1 . TRBV11-2 . CASSSETGSGSYNEQFF TGTGCCAGCAGCTCTGAAACAGGGTCTGGCTCCTACAATGAGCAGTTCTTC
TRBJ1-1 . TRBV19 . CASSIRSRGGKTEAFF TGTGCCAGTAGTATTAGGTCGCGGGGAGGAAAAACTGAAGCTTTCTTT
TRBJ1-2 . TRBV5-4 . CASSLVGAEGYTF TGTGCCAGCAGCTTGGTAGGGGCGGAAGGCTACACCTTC
TRBJ2-4 . TRBV5-6 . CASSAQGMAKNIQYF TGTGCCAGCAGCGCGCAGGGGATGGCCAAAAACATTCAGTACTTC
TRBJ2-5 . TRBV19 . CASSIDPGVRTQYF TGTGCCAGTAGTATAGACCCCGGGGTGAGGACCCAGTACTTC
TRBJ1-6 . TRBV28 TRBD1 CASISETGYSPLHF TGTGCCAGCATTTCCGAGACAGGGTATTCACCCCTCCACTTT
TRBJ2-3 . TRBV6-5 . CASSYSGTTTDTQYF TGTGCCAGCAGTTACTCAGGTACTACTACAGATACGCAGTATTTT
TRBJ1-6 . TRBV4-3 TRBD1 CASSQDDRVKTNSPLHF TGCGCCAGCAGCCAAGATGACAGGGTTAAAACAAATTCACCCCTCCACTTT
TRBJ2-1 . TRBV11-1 . CASSSWVAVLNEQFF TGTGCCAGCAGCTCCTGGGTGGCGGTTCTCAATGAGCAGTTCTTC
TRBJ1-5 . TRBV5-1 . CASSTGQNQPQHF TGCGCCAGCAGCACGGGACAAAATCAGCCCCAGCATTTT
TRBJ1-2 once TRBV23-1 . CASSHLAGGGYGYTF TGCGCCAGCAGTCATCTCGCCGGGGGGGGGTATGGCTACACCTTC
TRBJ2-1 . TRBV12-3/TRBV12-4 . CASSPGVSGEQFF TGTGCCAGCAGTCCAGGGGTGTCGGGTGAGCAGTTCTTC
TRBJ2-7 . TRBV4-1 . CASSLEFGQEQYF TGCGCCAGCAGCCTTGAATTCGGACAGGAGCAGTACTTC
TRBJ1-1 . TRBV5-5 . CASSRRQAGNTEAFF TGTGCCAGCAGCCGAAGACAGGCCGGGAACACTGAAGCTTTCTTT
TRBJ1-4 . TRBV25-1 . CASSETTLGATNEKLFF TGTGCCAGCAGTGAAACGACCCTGGGCGCAACTAATGAAAAACTGTTTTTT
TRBJ1-2 . TRBV4-3 . CASSQEQGGGYTF TGCGCCAGCAGCCAAGAACAGGGTGGAGGCTACACCTTC